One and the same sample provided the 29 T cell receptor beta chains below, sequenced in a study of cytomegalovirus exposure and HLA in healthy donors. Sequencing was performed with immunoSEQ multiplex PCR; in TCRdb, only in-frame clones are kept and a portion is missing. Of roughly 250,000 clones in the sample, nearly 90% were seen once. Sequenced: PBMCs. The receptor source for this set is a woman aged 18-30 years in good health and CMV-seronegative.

CDR3 region: CASVQVTGELFF. The CDR3 DNA sequence: TGTGCCAGTGTGCAGGTTACCGGGGAGCTGTTTTTT. The V and J genes are TRBV7-9 and TRBJ2-2, with D unresolved. The V end was cut by 9 bases, the J end by 5 bases, with 10 bases between. Germline loops: CDR1 SEHNR, CDR2 FQNEAQ (reference sequence). The CDR3 is 12 residues long.

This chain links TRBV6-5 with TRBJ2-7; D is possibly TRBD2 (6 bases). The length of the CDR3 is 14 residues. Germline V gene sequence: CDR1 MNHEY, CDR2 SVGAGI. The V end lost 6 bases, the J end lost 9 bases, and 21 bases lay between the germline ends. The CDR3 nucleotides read TGTGCCAGCAGAGTAGGTGGGGGGTCTTCGGTGCAGTACTTC. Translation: CASRVGGGSSVQYF.

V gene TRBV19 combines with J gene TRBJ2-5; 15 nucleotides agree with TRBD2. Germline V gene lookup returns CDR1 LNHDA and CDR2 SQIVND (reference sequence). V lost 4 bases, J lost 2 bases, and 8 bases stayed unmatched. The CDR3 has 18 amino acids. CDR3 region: CASSTPRTSGGAQETQYF. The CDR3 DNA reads TGTGCCAGTAGTACTCCCCGGACTAGCGGGGGGGCACAAGAGACCCAGTACTTC.

CDR3 coding DNA: TGCGCCAGCAGCCAACAACTACAGGGTTCTAGCACAGATACGCAGTATTTT. Its translation is CASSQQLQGSSTDTQYF. This rearrangement joins TRBV4-1 to TRBJ2-3; D perhaps matches TRBD1 (6 bases). This CDR3 has 17 amino acids. The ends were cut back, 2 bases at V and 0 bases at J, with 15 bases in the middle. Looked up from germline, CDR1 is MGHRA and CDR2 is YSYEKL.

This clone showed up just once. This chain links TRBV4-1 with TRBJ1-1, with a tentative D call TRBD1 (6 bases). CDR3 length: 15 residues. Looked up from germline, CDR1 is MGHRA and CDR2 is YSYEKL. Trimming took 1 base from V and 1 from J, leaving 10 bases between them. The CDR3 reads CASSQVAGENTEAFF. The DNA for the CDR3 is TGCGCCAGCAGCCAAGTTGCAGGGGAGAACACTGAAGCTTTCTTT.

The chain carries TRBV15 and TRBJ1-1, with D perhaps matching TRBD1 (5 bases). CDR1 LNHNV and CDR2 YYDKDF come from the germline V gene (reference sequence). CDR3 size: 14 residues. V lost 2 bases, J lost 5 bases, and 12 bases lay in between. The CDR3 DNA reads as TGTGCCACCAGCAGATTAGGGGTCGGGACTGAAGCTTTCTTT. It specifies CATSRLGVGTEAFF.

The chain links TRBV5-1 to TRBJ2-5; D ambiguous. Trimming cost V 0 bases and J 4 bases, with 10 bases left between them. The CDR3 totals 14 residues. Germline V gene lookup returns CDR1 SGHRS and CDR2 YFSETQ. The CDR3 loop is CASSLANPGETQYF. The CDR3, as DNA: TGCGCCAGCAGCTTGGCCAATCCAGGAGAGACCCAGTACTTC.

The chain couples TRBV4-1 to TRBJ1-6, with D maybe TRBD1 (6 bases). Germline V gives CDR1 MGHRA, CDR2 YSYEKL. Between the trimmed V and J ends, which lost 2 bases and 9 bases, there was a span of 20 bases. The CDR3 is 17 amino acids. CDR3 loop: CASSQSREQGTSSPLHF. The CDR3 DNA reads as TGCGCCAGCAGCCAAAGCCGAGAACAGGGTACGAGTTCACCCCTCCACTTT.

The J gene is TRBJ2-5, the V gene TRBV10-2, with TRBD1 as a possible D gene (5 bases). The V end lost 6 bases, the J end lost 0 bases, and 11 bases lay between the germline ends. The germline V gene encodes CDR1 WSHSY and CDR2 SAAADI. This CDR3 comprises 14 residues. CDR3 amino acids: CASRRDRHQETQYF. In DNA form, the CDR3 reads TGCGCCAGCAGACGAGACAGACACCAAGAGACCCAGTACTTC.

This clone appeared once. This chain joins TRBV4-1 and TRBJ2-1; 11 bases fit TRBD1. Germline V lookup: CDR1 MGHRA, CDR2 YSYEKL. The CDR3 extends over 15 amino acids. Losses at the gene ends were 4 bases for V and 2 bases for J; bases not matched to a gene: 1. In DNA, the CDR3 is TGCGCCAGCAGCCTGGGACAGGGGGCCTACAATGAGCAGTTCTTC. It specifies CASSLGQGAYNEQFF.

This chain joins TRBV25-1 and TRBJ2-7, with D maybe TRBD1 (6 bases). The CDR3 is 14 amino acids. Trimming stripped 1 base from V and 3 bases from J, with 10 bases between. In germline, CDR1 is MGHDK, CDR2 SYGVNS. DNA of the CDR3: TGTGCCAGCAGTGAATTGGACAGAAGCTACGAGCAGTACTTC. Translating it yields CASSELDRSYEQYF.

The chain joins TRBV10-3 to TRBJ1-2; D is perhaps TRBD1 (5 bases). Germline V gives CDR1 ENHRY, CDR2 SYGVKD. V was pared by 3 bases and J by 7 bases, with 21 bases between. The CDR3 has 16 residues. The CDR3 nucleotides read TGTGCCATCAGTGATCTGAAGGGGCAGGTTACGGGTGGCTACACCTTC. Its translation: CAISDLKGQVTGGYTF.

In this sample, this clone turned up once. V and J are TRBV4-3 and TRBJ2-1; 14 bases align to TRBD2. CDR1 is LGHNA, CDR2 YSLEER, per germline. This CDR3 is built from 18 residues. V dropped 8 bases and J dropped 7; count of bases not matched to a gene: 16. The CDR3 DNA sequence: TGCGCCAGCCGCCCGGGGGTGACTAGCGGGGGGGCTGGGAATGAGCAGTTCTTC. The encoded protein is CASRPGVTSGGAGNEQFF.

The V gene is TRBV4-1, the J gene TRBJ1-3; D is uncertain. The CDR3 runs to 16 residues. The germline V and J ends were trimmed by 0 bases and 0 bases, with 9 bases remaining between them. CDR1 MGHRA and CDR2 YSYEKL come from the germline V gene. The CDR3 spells CASSQEAGLSGNTIYF. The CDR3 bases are TGCGCCAGCAGCCAAGAGGCAGGCCTCTCTGGAAACACCATATATTTT.

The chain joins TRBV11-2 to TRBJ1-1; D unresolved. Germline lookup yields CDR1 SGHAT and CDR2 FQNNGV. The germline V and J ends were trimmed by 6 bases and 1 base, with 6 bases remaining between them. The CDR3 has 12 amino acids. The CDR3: CASSFQNTEAFF. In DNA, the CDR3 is TGTGCCAGCAGTTTCCAGAACACTGAAGCTTTCTTT. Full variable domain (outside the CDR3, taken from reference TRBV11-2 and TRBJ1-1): EAGVAQSPRYKIIEKRQSVAFWCNPISGHATLYWYQQILGQGPKLLIQFQNNGVVDDSQLPKDRFSAERLKGVDSTLKIQPAKLEDSAVYLCASSFQNTEAFFGQGTRLTVV.

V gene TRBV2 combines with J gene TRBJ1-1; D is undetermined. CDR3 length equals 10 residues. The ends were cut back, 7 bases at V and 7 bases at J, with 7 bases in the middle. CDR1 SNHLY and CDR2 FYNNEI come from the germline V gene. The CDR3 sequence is CASILLEAFF. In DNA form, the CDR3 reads TGTGCCAGCATACTGCTTGAAGCTTTCTTT. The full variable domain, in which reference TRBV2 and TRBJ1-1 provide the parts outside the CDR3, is EPEVTQTPSHQVTQMGQEVILRCVPISNHLYFYWYRQILGQKVEFLVSFYNNEISEKSEIFDDQFSVERPDGSNFTLKIRSTKLEDSAMYFCASILLEAFFGQGTRLTVV.

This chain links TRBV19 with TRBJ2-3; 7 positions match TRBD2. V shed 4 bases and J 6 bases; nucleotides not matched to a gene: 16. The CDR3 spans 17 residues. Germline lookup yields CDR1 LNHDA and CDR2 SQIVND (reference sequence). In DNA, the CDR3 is TGTGCCAGTAGTAGCCCCCCGGTGGCGGGGGTCTCGGATACGCAGTATTTT. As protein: CASSSPPVAGVSDTQYF. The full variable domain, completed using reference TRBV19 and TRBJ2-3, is DGGITQSPKYLFRKEGQNVTLSCEQNLNHDAMYWYRQDPGQGLRLIYYSQIVNDFQKGDIAEGYSVSREKKESFPLTVTSAQKNPTAFYLCASSSPPVAGVSDTQYFGPGTRLTVL.

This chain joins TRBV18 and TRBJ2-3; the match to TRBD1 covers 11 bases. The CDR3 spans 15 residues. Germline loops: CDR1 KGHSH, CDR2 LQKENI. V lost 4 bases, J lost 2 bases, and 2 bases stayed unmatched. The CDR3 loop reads CASSRGQGDTDTQYF. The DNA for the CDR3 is TGTGCCAGCTCACGGGGACAGGGGGACACAGATACGCAGTATTTT.

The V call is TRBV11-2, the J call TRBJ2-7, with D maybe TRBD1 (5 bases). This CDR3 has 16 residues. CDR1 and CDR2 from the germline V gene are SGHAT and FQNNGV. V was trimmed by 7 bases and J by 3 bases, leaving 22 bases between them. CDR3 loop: CASTLIDSLIYYEQYV. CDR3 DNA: TGTGCCAGCACCCTTATTGACAGTTTAATTTACTACGAGCAGTACGTC.

The CDR3 is CASSKGQPNYGYTF. For the CDR3, the DNA is TGTGCCAGCAGCAAAGGACAGCCTAACTATGGCTACACCTTC. The gene calls are TRBV5-6 and TRBJ1-2; a possible D gene is TRBD1 (6 bases). The ends were cut back, 4 bases at V and 0 bases at J, with 10 bases in the middle. Germline CDR1 reads SGHDT; CDR2 reads YYEEEE. The CDR3 sequence is 14 residues long.

The chain's CDR3 is CASSYSQVNTEAFF. In nucleotides, the CDR3 is TGTGCCAGCAGTTACTCGCAGGTGAACACTGAAGCTTTCTTT. This rearrangement joins TRBV6-6 to TRBJ1-1; D unresolved. V gave up 0 bases and J gave up 0 bases, with 5 bases separating them. The CDR3 totals 14 residues. Germline assignment: CDR1 MNHNY and CDR2 SVGAGI (reference sequence).

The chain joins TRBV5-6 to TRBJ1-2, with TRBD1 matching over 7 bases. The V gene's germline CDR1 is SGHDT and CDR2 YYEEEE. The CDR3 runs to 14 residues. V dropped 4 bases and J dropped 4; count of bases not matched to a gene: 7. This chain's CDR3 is CASSMTGTGYGYTF. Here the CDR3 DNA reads TGTGCCAGCAGCATGACAGGGACGGGCTATGGCTACACCTTC.

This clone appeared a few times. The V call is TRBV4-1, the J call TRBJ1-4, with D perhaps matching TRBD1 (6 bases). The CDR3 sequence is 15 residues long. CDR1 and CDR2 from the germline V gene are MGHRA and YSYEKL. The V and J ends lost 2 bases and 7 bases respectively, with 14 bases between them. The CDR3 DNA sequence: TGCGCCAGCAGCCAATCAGACAGGAGAGGTGAAAAACTGTTTTTT. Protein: CASSQSDRRGEKLFF.

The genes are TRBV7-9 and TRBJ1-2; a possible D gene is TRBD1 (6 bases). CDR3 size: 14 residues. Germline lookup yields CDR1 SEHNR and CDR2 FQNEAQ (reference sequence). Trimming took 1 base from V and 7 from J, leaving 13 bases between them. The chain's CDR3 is CASSLGQGIGGYTF. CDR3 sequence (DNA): TGTGCCAGCAGCTTAGGTCAGGGGATTGGTGGCTACACCTTC.

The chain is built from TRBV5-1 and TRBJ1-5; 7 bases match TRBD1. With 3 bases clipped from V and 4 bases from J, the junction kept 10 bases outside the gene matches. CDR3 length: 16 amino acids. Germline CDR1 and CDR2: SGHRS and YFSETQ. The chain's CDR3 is CASSSGTDFENQPQHF. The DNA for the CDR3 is TGCGCCAGCAGCTCAGGGACAGACTTTGAGAATCAGCCCCAGCATTTT.

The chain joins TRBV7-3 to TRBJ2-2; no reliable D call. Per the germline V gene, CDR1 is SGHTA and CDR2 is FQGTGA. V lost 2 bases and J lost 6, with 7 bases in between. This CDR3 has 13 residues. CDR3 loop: CASSLLGAGELFF. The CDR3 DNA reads TGTGCCAGCAGCTTACTGGGCGCCGGGGAGCTGTTTTTT.

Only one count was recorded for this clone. CDR3 DNA sequence: TGTGCCAGCAGTTACATGGGACAGGCTAACTATGGCTACACCTTC. Amino acids: CASSYMGQANYGYTF. The V gene is TRBV6-5, the J gene TRBJ1-2; 8 bases line up with TRBD1. V lost 2 bases, J lost 0 bases, and 2 bases stayed unmatched. Germline CDR1 is MNHEY and CDR2 is SVGAGI. The CDR3 has 15 residues.

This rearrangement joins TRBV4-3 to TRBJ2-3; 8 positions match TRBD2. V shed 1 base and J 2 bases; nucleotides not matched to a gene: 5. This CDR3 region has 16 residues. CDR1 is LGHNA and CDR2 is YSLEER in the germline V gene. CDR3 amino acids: CASSQASGLDTDTQYF. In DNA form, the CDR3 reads TGCGCCAGCAGCCAAGCCTCGGGACTAGACACAGATACGCAGTATTTT.

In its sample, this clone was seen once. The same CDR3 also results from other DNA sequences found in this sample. CDR3 region: CASSLGQGETQYF. The CDR3 bases are TGCGCCAGCAGCTTGGGACAGGGGGAGACCCAGTACTTC. V usage is TRBV5-1 and J usage is TRBJ2-5; 8 nucleotides align to TRBD1. Germline V lookup: CDR1 SGHRS, CDR2 YFSETQ. The CDR3 is made up of 13 amino acids. The trim removed 0 bases at V and 5 bases at J, leaving 0 bases unmatched.